What follows are 31 T cell receptor beta chains derived from one specimen sequenced in a study of shared clonotypes between healthy human individuals. Using immunoSEQ multiplex PCR, the repertoire was profiled, and TCRdb retains in-frame clones only, with some absent. The profile shows under 1,100,000 clones, 65% to 80% of them singletons. Specimen: memory CD4+ T cells sorted from blood. Subset given: CD45RA-negative fraction. All receptors derive from a young man in good health.

The chain uses TRBV4-3 and TRBJ1-6; D is unresolved. The V and J ends lost 0 bases and 0 bases respectively, with 12 bases between them. The germline CDR1 and CDR2 sequences are LGHNA and YSLEER. The CDR3 loop spans 18 amino acids. The DNA of the CDR3 is TGCGCCAGCAGCCAAGATGGCGGTGCCGGCTCCTATAATTCACCCCTCCACTTT. This codes for CASSQDGGAGSYNSPLHF.

This clone has a handful of counts. Other DNA sequences within the sample encode an identical CDR3. The chain couples TRBV7-2 to TRBJ2-7, with no clear D. Trimming took 1 base from V and 3 from J, leaving 13 bases between them. The CDR3 is made up of 15 amino acids. Germline V lookup: CDR1 SGHTA, CDR2 FQGNSA. The CDR3 loop is CASSLGPDRSYEQYF. CDR3 DNA: TGTGCCAGCAGCTTAGGGCCAGACCGTAGCTACGAGCAGTACTTC. The complete variable domain, with remaining parts taken from reference TRBV7-2 and TRBJ2-7, reads GAGVSQSPSNKVTEKGKDVELRCDPISGHTALYWYRQSLGQGLEFLIYFQGNSAPDKSGLPSDRFSAERTGGSVSTLTIQRTQQEDSAVYLCASSLGPDRSYEQYFGPGTRLTVT.

V is TRBV19 and J is TRBJ2-5, with a weak D call TRBD2 (5 bases). Trimming took off 10 bases at V and 1 base at J, with 13 bases between the two ends. This CDR3 is built from 13 residues. Germline V gene data show CDR1 as LNHDA and CDR2 as SQIVND (reference sequence). CDR3 nucleotide sequence: TGTGCCACCCGATCGGGGTCCCAAGAGACCCAGTACTTC. Residues: CATRSGSQETQYF.

The gene calls are TRBV30 and TRBJ1-5, with a tentative D call TRBD1 (6 bases). This CDR3 has 15 residues. V was shortened by 1 base and J by 4 bases, with 14 bases between the two germline ends. From germline, CDR1 is GTSNPN and CDR2 SVGIG (reference sequence). CDR3 protein: CAWSATDRKNQPQHF. In nucleotides, the CDR3 is TGTGCCTGGAGTGCCACTGACAGGAAGAATCAGCCCCAGCATTTT.

The J gene is TRBJ2-3, the V gene TRBV5-1; TRBD2 aligns across 11 bases. V lost 4 bases to trimming and J lost 7 bases; unmatched junction nucleotides: 8. The CDR3 is 15 amino acids. CDR1 and CDR2 from the germline V gene are SGHRS and YFSETQ. The DNA for the CDR3 is TGCGCCAGCAGCCATCTAGCGGGGGGCTGGAATACGCAGTATTTT. It is translated as CASSHLAGGWNTQYF.

The chain uses TRBV5-1 and TRBJ1-4; the D gene is possibly TRBD1 (5 bases). The CDR3 contains 14 residues. Germline V gene data show CDR1 as SGHRS and CDR2 as YFSETQ. V was trimmed by 4 bases and J by 2 bases, leaving 9 bases between them. The CDR3 nucleotides are TGCGCCAGCAGCGGTGACAGCACTAATGAAAAACTGTTTTTT. It specifies CASSGDSTNEKLFF. The whole variable domain, remainder taken from reference TRBV5-1 and TRBJ1-4, is KAGVTQTPRYLIKTRGQQVTLSCSPISGHRSVSWYQQTPGQGLQFLFEYFSETQRNKGNFPGRFSGRQFSNSRSEMNVSTLELGDSALYLCASSGDSTNEKLFFGSGTQLSVL.

The chain links TRBV6-5 to TRBJ2-2; D is possibly TRBD1 (7 bases). Trimming pared 7 bases from V and 4 bases from J, leaving 16 bases between. This CDR3 region has 15 residues. Germline V gene lookup returns CDR1 MNHEY and CDR2 SVGAGI. CDR3 coding DNA: TGTGCCAGCAAAGGAGGGGGCAGGGGCACCGGGGAGCTGTTTTTT. Protein product: CASKGGGRGTGELFF.

The chain links TRBV7-2 to TRBJ2-5; D gene unclear. Trimming removed 3 bases at V and 4 bases at J, with 9 bases between. The CDR3 loop spans 13 amino acids. Germline CDR1 and CDR2: SGHTA and FQGNSA. The CDR3: CASSFSSLETQYF. The CDR3 region has the DNA TGTGCCAGCAGCTTCAGCAGTTTAGAGACCCAGTACTTC.

A remark on this clone: A much larger clone differs by one base, so this may be a read error. The rearrangement uses TRBV2 and TRBJ2-1; D is uncertain. Per germline, CDR1 SNHLY and CDR2 FYNNEI. V was cut by 8 bases and J by 3 bases, with 5 bases left in between. The CDR3 length is 11 residues. In DNA, the CDR3 is TGTGCCAGCGGCCTCTACAATGAGCAGTTCTTC. Protein product: CASGLYNEQFF.

Details on this clone: Germline is not matched at one junction end, which may reflect a read error. The rearrangement links TRBV5-1 to TRBJ1-1; D call uncertain. Germline values: CDR1 SGHRS, CDR2 YFSETQ. CDR3 length equals 14 residues. Written as DNA, the CDR3 is TGTGCCAGCAGCTTGTATGGACTGAACACTGAAGCTTTCTTT. This gives the protein CASSLYGLNTEAFF.

The V call is TRBV7-2, the J call TRBJ1-3; no clear D gene. Per the germline V gene, CDR1 is SGHTA and CDR2 is FQGNSA. V lost 1 base, J lost 4 bases, and 11 bases lay in between. CDR3 length: 15 residues. The CDR3 region has the DNA TGTGCCAGCAGCTTAGAGGCGGCTCCCGGAAACACCATATATTTT. Residues: CASSLEAAPGNTIYF.

This sequence joins TRBV28 and TRBJ2-7; D is undetermined. The germline gives CDR1 MDHEN, CDR2 SYDVKM. This CDR3 comprises 10 residues. The V end was cut by 4 bases, the J end by 8 bases, with 6 bases between. This chain's CDR3 is CASSSEKQYF. CDR3 in DNA: TGTGCCAGCAGTTCCGAGAAGCAGTACTTC.

This clone has only one observation. Written as DNA, the CDR3 is TGTGCCAGCAGCATCCGGGACTATAGCAATCAGCCCCAGCATTTT. As protein: CASSIRDYSNQPQHF. The chain employs TRBV5-6 and TRBJ1-5; tentative D call: TRBD1 (5 bases). The germline CDR1 and CDR2 sequences are SGHDT and YYEEEE. V was clipped by 4 bases and J by 0 bases, with 11 bases between them. The CDR3 loop spans 15 amino acids. The variable domain in full, with the rest retrieved from reference TRBV5-6 and TRBJ1-5, is DAGVTQSPTHLIKTRGQQVTLRCSPKSGHDTVSWYQQALGQGPQFIFQYYEEEERQRGNFPDRFSGHQFPNYSSELNVNALLLGDSALYLCASSIRDYSNQPQHFGDGTRLSIL.

This clone came up a few times. The V gene is TRBV29-1, the J gene TRBJ1-1; D possibly corresponds to TRBD1 (5 bases). Germline V gives CDR1 SQVTM, CDR2 ANQGSEA. The V end lost 4 bases, the J end lost 3 bases, and 15 bases lay between the germline ends. This CDR3 spans 14 amino acids. CDR3 DNA: TGCAGCGTTGGTTGGGGTCGAGGGGACACTGAAGCTTTCTTT. It translates to CSVGWGRGDTEAFF.

This chain links TRBV27 with TRBJ1-6, with 8 bases aligning to TRBD1. V dropped 6 bases and J dropped 10; count of bases not matched to a gene: 11. The CDR3 is 15 amino acids. Germline assignment: CDR1 MNHEY and CDR2 SMNVEV (reference sequence). CDR3 in amino acids: CASRNTGTGGSPLHF. CDR3 bases: TGTGCCAGCAGAAATACCGGGACAGGAGGATCACCCCTCCACTTT.

The V gene is TRBV7-2, the J gene TRBJ2-5; 10 bases map to TRBD2. Germline V gives CDR1 SGHTA, CDR2 FQGNSA. V dropped 2 bases and J dropped 1; count of bases not matched to a gene: 7. The length of the CDR3 is 17 residues. CDR3 sequence reads: CASSLTASGSGQETQYF. The CDR3 region has the DNA TGTGCCAGCAGCTTAACGGCTAGCGGGAGCGGCCAAGAGACCCAGTACTTC.

This chain connects TRBV30 to TRBJ1-6, with TRBD1 identical over 10 bases. V lost 5 bases to trimming and J lost 9 bases; unmatched junction nucleotides: 7. Germline V gene sequence: CDR1 GTSNPN, CDR2 SVGIG (reference sequence). The CDR3 extends over 14 amino acids. The CDR3 DNA reads as TGTGCCTGGGCCGCCGGGACAGGGGTTTCACCCCTCCACTTT. Translation gives CAWAAGTGVSPLHF. The variable domain in full, completed from reference TRBV30 and TRBJ1-6, reads SQTIHQWPATLVQPVGSPLSLECTVEGTSNPNLYWYRQAAGRGLQLLFYSVGIGQISSEVPQNLSASRPQDRQFILSSKKLLLSDSGFYLCAWAAGTGVSPLHFGNGTRLTVT.

This chain links TRBV15 with TRBJ2-7, with 11 nucleotides matching TRBD2. The trim removed 3 bases at V and 4 bases at J, leaving 11 bases unmatched. This CDR3 region has 17 residues. CDR1 and CDR2 from the germline V gene are LNHNV and YYDKDF (reference sequence). DNA for the CDR3: TGTGCCACCAGCAGCCCCCAGACTAGCGGGGCCGCATACGAGCAGTACTTC. Translating gives CATSSPQTSGAAYEQYF.

This clone was counted between two and nine times. The chain couples TRBV5-1 to TRBJ2-5, with TRBD1 matching 8 bases. The V segment lost 4 bases and the J segment 0 bases; nucleotides outside the gene matches: 5. The CDR3 is made up of 15 amino acids. Germline V gene sequence: CDR1 SGHRS, CDR2 YFSETQ. The CDR3 nucleotides read TGCGCCAGCAGCAGGACAGGGCCGTACCAAGAGACCCAGTACTTC. This codes for CASSRTGPYQETQYF.

The chain links TRBV14 to TRBJ1-2; D possibly corresponds to TRBD1 (5 bases). This CDR3 is 13 amino acids long. With 4 bases removed from V and 4 bases from J, the gap between germline ends came to 10 bases. Per germline, CDR1 SGHDN and CDR2 FVKESK. The DNA of the CDR3 is TGTGCCAGCAGCCCACAGGACGGCTATGGCTACACCTTC. Translated, it gives CASSPQDGYGYTF.

V gene TRBV5-1 combines with J gene TRBJ1-1; maybe TRBD1 (5 bases). Between the trimmed V and J ends, which lost 0 bases and 6 bases, there was a span of 12 bases. Germline V gene data show CDR1 as SGHRS and CDR2 as YFSETQ. The CDR3 extends over 14 amino acids. The CDR3 region has the DNA TGCGCCAGCAGCTTGGGGGCCGGGGCGCCTGAAGCTTTCTTT. Its protein product is CASSLGAGAPEAFF.

The chain combines TRBV11-2 with TRBJ2-5; D is unclear. From germline, CDR1 is SGHAT and CDR2 FQNNGV. V was shortened by 1 base and J by 3 bases, with 12 bases between the two germline ends. The CDR3 spans 15 residues. DNA of the CDR3: TGTGCCAGCAGCTTAGGGCAGACCTTAGAAGAGACCCAGTACTTC. Encoded protein: CASSLGQTLEETQYF.

Concerning this clone itself: Other DNA sequences from this sample encode an identical CDR3 as well. The chain carries TRBV18 and TRBJ2-5; either TRBD1 or TRBD2 may supply D (5 bases each). The ends were cut back, 0 bases at V and 3 bases at J, with 5 bases in the middle. CDR3 length: 13 amino acids. The germline CDR1 and CDR2 sequences are KGHSH and LQKENI. CDR3 coding DNA: TGTGCCAGCTCACCACCGGGGGAAGAGACCCAGTACTTC. Its translation is CASSPPGEETQYF.

The chain recombines TRBV5-1 with TRBJ1-3; 8 bases agree with TRBD1. Trimming took 0 bases from V and 8 from J; bases not matched to a gene: 10. Germline CDR1 SGHRS, CDR2 YFSETQ. This CDR3 comprises 16 residues. DNA of the CDR3: TGCGCCAGCAGCTTGGCATCTTCGACAGGGGTGGACACCATATATTTT. This sequence encodes CASSLASSTGVDTIYF.

This clone was seen only a few times. The J gene is TRBJ2-3, the V gene TRBV2, with D unresolved. Deletions cut 7 bases from V and 9 bases from J, with 11 bases between. The CDR3 consists of 11 residues. The germline CDR1 and CDR2 sequences are SNHLY and FYNNEI. The CDR3 spells CASIAVETQYF. In DNA form, the CDR3 reads TGTGCCAGCATAGCCGTTGAAACGCAGTATTTT.

Points on this clone: Other DNA sequences in the same sample also yield this CDR3. The genes are TRBV7-2 and TRBJ1-6; 7 bases fit TRBD1. V was pared by 1 base and J by 9 bases, with 3 bases of the junction left unmatched. Germline CDR1 reads SGHTA; CDR2 reads FQGNSA. The CDR3 is 14 residues long. CDR3 residues: CASSLGQGGSPLHF. CDR3 nucleotides: TGTGCCAGCAGCTTAGGACAGGGTGGTTCACCCCTCCACTTT.

This sequence joins TRBV4-1 and TRBJ2-6; D is ambiguous. CDR3 length equals 16 residues. V dropped 1 base and J dropped 5 bases, with 12 bases sitting between them. CDR1 is MGHRA and CDR2 is YSYEKL in the germline V gene. The CDR3 is CASSQADGVWANVLTF. The CDR3 DNA reads as TGCGCCAGCAGCCAAGCGGACGGAGTGTGGGCCAACGTCCTGACTTTC.

The rearrangement joins TRBV5-1 to TRBJ2-7; D is possibly TRBD1 or TRBD2 (5 bases each). The germline CDR1 and CDR2 sequences are SGHRS and YFSETQ. CDR3 length: 15 amino acids. The germline V and J ends were trimmed by 4 bases and 3 bases, with 17 bases remaining between them. This CDR3 is CASSLGAPRGYEQYF. The CDR3, as DNA: TGCGCCAGCAGCCTCGGGGCACCTAGGGGCTACGAGCAGTACTTC.

V and J are TRBV11-2 and TRBJ1-1; D remains unclear. With 5 bases removed from V and 2 bases from J, the gap between germline ends came to 15 bases. The germline V gene has CDR1 SGHAT and CDR2 FQNNGV. CDR3 length: 15 residues. CDR3 loop: CASSPLPSGNTEAFF. For the CDR3, the DNA is TGTGCCAGCAGCCCACTCCCGTCAGGAAACACTGAAGCTTTCTTT.

V usage is TRBV27 and J usage is TRBJ1-4; 8 bases align to TRBD1. V gave up 3 bases and J gave up 3 bases; unmatched junction bases: 3. CDR3 length: 15 amino acids. Germline-derived CDR1 and CDR2 are MNHEY and SMNVEV (reference sequence). This chain's CDR3 is CASSFQGQANEKLFF. The CDR3 nucleotides read TGTGCCAGCAGTTTTCAGGGACAGGCTAATGAAAAACTGTTTTTT.

The V call is TRBV5-4, the J call TRBJ1-4; the D is unclear. There are 14 residues in the CDR3. The germline gives CDR1 SGHNT, CDR2 YYREEE (reference sequence). V was cut by 6 bases and J by 2 bases, with 11 bases left in between. CDR3 amino acids: CASTQGLTNEKLFF. The CDR3 DNA follows: TGTGCCAGCACCCAAGGGTTGACTAATGAAAAACTGTTTTTT.